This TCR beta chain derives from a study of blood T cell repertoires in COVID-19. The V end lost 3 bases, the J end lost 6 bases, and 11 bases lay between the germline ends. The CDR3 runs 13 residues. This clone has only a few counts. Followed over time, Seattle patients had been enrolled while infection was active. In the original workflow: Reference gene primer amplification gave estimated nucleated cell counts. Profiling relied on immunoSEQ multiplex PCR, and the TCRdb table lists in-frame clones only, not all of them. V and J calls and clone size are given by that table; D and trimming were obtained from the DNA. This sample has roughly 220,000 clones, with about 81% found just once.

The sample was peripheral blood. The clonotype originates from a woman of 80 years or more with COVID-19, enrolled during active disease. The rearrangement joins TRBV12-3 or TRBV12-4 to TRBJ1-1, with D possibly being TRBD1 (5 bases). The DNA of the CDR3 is TGTGCCAGCAGTTTCCAGGGTAAAGCTGAAGCTTTCTTT. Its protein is CASSFQGKAEAFF.